One and the same sample provided the 29 T cell receptor beta chains below, sequenced in a study of blood T cell repertoires in COVID-19. The assay was immunoSEQ multiplex PCR, and TCRdb's table has in-frame clones only and misses some. The sample lists some 280,000 clones, approximately 90% seen once, with around 13% in the top ten. The specimen sequenced was peripheral blood. The receptors shown here come from an older woman with acute or convalescent COVID-19.

V gene TRBV2 combines with J gene TRBJ1-1; D call uncertain. This CDR3 is built from 13 residues. Germline assignment: CDR1 SNHLY and CDR2 FYNNEI. Trimming took off 8 bases at V and 2 bases at J, with 12 bases between the two ends. The CDR3 DNA reads TGTGCCAGCTCATCTAGCGAAAACACTGAAGCTTTCTTT. Translation gives CASSSSENTEAFF.

This chain joins TRBV20-1 and TRBJ1-1; 9 positions agree with TRBD1. The J segment lost 4 bases and the V segment lost 3 bases, leaving 3 bases of the junction unmatched. CDR1 DFQATT and CDR2 SNEGSKA come from the germline V gene (reference sequence). This CDR3 is built from 13 residues. CDR3 residues: CSASGQGITEAFF. Here the CDR3 DNA reads TGCAGTGCTAGTGGACAGGGGATCACTGAAGCTTTCTTT.

This CDR3 is CASSTAGNTIYF. CDR3 sequence (DNA): TGTGCCAGCTCCACAGCTGGAAACACCATATATTTT. The chain links TRBV7-2 to TRBJ1-3, with D uncertain. V was clipped by 8 bases and J by 2 bases, with 7 bases between them. Per germline, CDR1 SGHTA and CDR2 FQGNSA. The CDR3 covers 12 residues.

The chain couples TRBV21-1 to TRBJ1-3; the table's D call TRBD1 went unverified against the DNA. TRBV21-1 is tagged as a pseudogene. This CDR3 spans 15 amino acids. CDR3 DNA sequence: TGTGCCAGCAGCGCCCCGGGACAGGGGGGAAACACCATATATTTT. Protein product: CASSAPGQGGNTIYF.

The V gene is TRBV7-9, the J gene TRBJ1-1, with D perhaps matching TRBD1 (5 bases). Trimming stripped 5 bases from V and 0 bases from J, with 13 bases between. Germline CDR1 is SEHNR and CDR2 is FQNEAQ (reference sequence). The length of the CDR3 is 15 residues. The CDR3 here is CASSPRQSVNTEAFF. CDR3 DNA sequence: TGTGCCAGCAGCCCACGACAGAGCGTGAACACTGAAGCTTTCTTT.

J is TRBJ1-3 and V is TRBV2, with D tentatively TRBD1 (6 bases). The germline CDR1 and CDR2 sequences are SNHLY and FYNNEI. V was trimmed by 8 bases and J by 4 bases, leaving 9 bases between them. The CDR3 length is 12 residues. This CDR3 is CASRQDGNTIYF. CDR3 sequence (DNA): TGTGCCAGCCGACAGGACGGAAACACCATATATTTT.

The chain combines TRBV3-1 (or the pseudogene TRBV3-2) with TRBJ1-4; 9 bases line up with TRBD1. The CDR3 has 15 residues. Per germline, CDR1 LGHDT and CDR2 YNNKEL (reference sequence). V trimming: 3 bases; J trimming: 4 bases; junction bases outside the gene matches: 3. The DNA of the CDR3 is TGTGCCAGCAGCCAGTGGGGACAGGGTAATGAAAAACTGTTTTTT. Translation gives CASSQWGQGNEKLFF.

This clone was counted between two and nine times. The CDR3 DNA is TGTGCCAGCAGTTATCTCTTGGGACAGGGGTATGGCTACACCTTC. Its protein product is CASSYLLGQGYGYTF. The chain has TRBV6-5 and TRBJ1-2; 10 bases are a match to TRBD1. This CDR3 has 15 amino acids. V lost 3 bases to trimming and J lost 5 bases; unmatched junction nucleotides: 6. Germline V gene lookup returns CDR1 MNHEY and CDR2 SVGAGI.

The chain employs TRBV28 and TRBJ2-2; TRBD2 might be the D (5 bases). Germline CDR1 is MDHEN and CDR2 is SYDVKM. The CDR3 has 15 residues. Between the trimmed V and J ends, which lost 3 bases and 4 bases, there was a span of 12 bases. The CDR3 nucleotides are TGTGCCAGCAGTTTTCCGAGGGAGAGCACCGGGGAGCTGTTTTTT. The encoded protein is CASSFPRESTGELFF. Supplemented by reference TRBV28 and TRBJ2-2, the full variable domain reads DVKVTQSSRYLVKRTGEKVFLECVQDMDHENMFWYRQDPGLGLRLIYFSYDVKMKEKGDIPEGYSVSREKKERFSLILESASTNQTSMYLCASSFPRESTGELFFGEGSRLTVL.

The chain carries TRBV6-5 and TRBJ1-1; D unresolved. Germline-derived CDR1 and CDR2 are MNHEY and SVGAGI. There are 13 residues in the CDR3. The V gene lost 4 bases and the J gene lost 0 bases, with 6 bases spanning the gap. The CDR3 DNA follows: TGTGCCAGCAGTTTTGCGGTGAACACTGAAGCTTTCTTT. Amino acid sequence: CASSFAVNTEAFF.

V and J are TRBV6-5 and TRBJ2-1; TRBD2 agrees at 10 bases. This CDR3 contains 15 residues. CDR1 MNHEY and CDR2 SVGAGI come from the germline V gene. The junction had 0 bases not matched to a gene; V was cut back by 0 bases and J by 4 bases. The CDR3 loop reads CASSYSTSGYNEQFF. The CDR3 DNA is TGTGCCAGCAGTTACTCGACTAGCGGGTACAATGAGCAGTTCTTC.

This clone was seen just once. The CDR3 loop reads CATSAQVGTGETQYF. DNA of the CDR3: TGTGCCACCAGTGCTCAGGTGGGGACAGGGGAGACCCAGTACTTC. The rearrangement uses TRBV24-1 and TRBJ2-5, with TRBD1 matching over 9 bases. The CDR3 is made up of 15 amino acids. Per germline, CDR1 KGHDR and CDR2 SFDVKD. V was clipped by 5 bases and J by 5 bases; unmatched bases: 8.

This chain uses TRBV9 with TRBJ2-1; maybe TRBD2 (6 bases). There are 17 residues in the CDR3. Germline V gives CDR1 SGDLS, CDR2 YYNGEE. The V and J ends lost 3 bases and 0 bases respectively, with 16 bases between them. CDR3 protein: CASSGSLAKGSYNEQFF. CDR3 in DNA: TGTGCCAGCAGCGGATCACTAGCAAAGGGCTCCTACAATGAGCAGTTCTTC.

This clone was seen more than once but under ten times. The rearrangement uses TRBV28 and TRBJ2-7; possibly TRBD1 for D (5 bases). V lost 3 bases, J lost 6 bases, and 12 bases lay in between. CDR3 length: 13 amino acids. CDR1 and CDR2 (germline): MDHEN, SYDVKM. This CDR3 is CASSFRPGIEQYF. The DNA of the CDR3 is TGTGCCAGCAGTTTCCGTCCAGGGATCGAGCAGTACTTC.

Worth noting for this clone: Other DNA sequences in this sample translate to the same CDR3. This chain connects TRBV3-1 (or the pseudogene TRBV3-2) to TRBJ1-1; no reliable D call. The CDR3 totals 14 residues. V shed 6 bases and J shed 1 base, with 12 bases lying between them. CDR1 and CDR2 from the germline V gene are LGHDT and YNNKEL (reference sequence). CDR3 amino acids: CASSLVGENTEAFF. For the CDR3, the DNA is TGTGCCAGCAGTCTCGTCGGGGAGAACACTGAAGCTTTCTTT.

In this sample, this clone turned up a few times. This chain links TRBV5-5 with TRBJ1-6; TRBD1 aligns across 9 bases. Germline CDR1 and CDR2: SGHKS and YYEKEE (reference sequence). This CDR3 is 16 amino acids long. V was pared by 5 bases and J by 5 bases, with 8 bases of the junction left unmatched. In DNA form, the CDR3 reads TGTGCCAGCAGACCAACAGGGGGCGCGAATAATTCACCCCTCCACTTT. Protein product: CASRPTGGANNSPLHF.

The V call is TRBV7-2, the J call TRBJ2-5; D not resolved. Deletions cut 2 bases from V and 1 base from J, with 14 bases between. The CDR3 has 16 residues. The germline CDR1 and CDR2 sequences are SGHTA and FQGNSA. CDR3 loop: CASSLSSETFQETQYF. As DNA, the CDR3 is TGTGCCAGCAGCTTATCGTCGGAGACCTTCCAAGAGACCCAGTACTTC.

The chain has TRBV18 and TRBJ1-5; tentative D call: TRBD1 (5 bases). The V gene's germline CDR1 is KGHSH and CDR2 LQKENI. The CDR3 length is 13 residues. V dropped 4 bases and J dropped 4 bases, with 8 bases sitting between them. This CDR3 is CASSQDRNQPQHF. CDR3 bases: TGTGCCAGCTCACAAGACAGAAATCAGCCCCAGCATTTT.

Concerning this clone: The same CDR3 can be traced to other DNA sequences in this sample. The genes are TRBV11-2 and TRBJ2-5; D remains ambiguous. Germline CDR1 and CDR2: SGHAT and FQNNGV. The CDR3 spans 13 residues. V was trimmed by 1 base and J by 4 bases, leaving 7 bases between them. Here the CDR3 reads CASSLGARETQYF. In DNA, the CDR3 is TGTGCCAGCAGCTTAGGCGCTCGAGAGACCCAGTACTTC.

This chain uses TRBV13 with TRBJ2-7; D gene ambiguous. The length of the CDR3 is 15 residues. V lost 0 bases, J lost 1 base, and 10 bases lay in between. Germline values: CDR1 PRHDT, CDR2 FYEKMQ (reference sequence). The CDR3 DNA follows: TGTGCCAGCAGCTTAGGGGCCCATCCTTCCTACGAGCAGTACTTC. It is translated as CASSLGAHPSYEQYF.

V is TRBV11-2 and J is TRBJ2-7; TRBD1 aligns across 7 bases. The length of the CDR3 is 14 residues. CDR1 SGHAT and CDR2 FQNNGV come from the germline V gene. The V segment lost 3 bases and the J segment 4 bases; nucleotides outside the gene matches: 6. The DNA of the CDR3 is TGTGCCAGCAGCTTGACAGGGTCCCTTTACGAGCAGTACTTC. It yields the protein CASSLTGSLYEQYF.

The rearrangement joins TRBV9 to TRBJ2-3; unclear D gene. The CDR3 covers 13 residues. V lost 0 bases, J lost 2 bases, and 4 bases lay in between. In germline, CDR1 is SGDLS, CDR2 YYNGEE. The CDR3 nucleotides read TGTGCCAGCAGCGTAGTCCTCACAGATACGCAGTATTTT. Protein: CASSVVLTDTQYF.

J is TRBJ2-3 and V is TRBV5-4, with D maybe TRBD1 (6 bases). The CDR3 sequence is 15 residues long. V was cut by 5 bases and J by 1 base, with 14 bases left in between. Germline-derived CDR1 and CDR2 are SGHNT and YYREEE (reference sequence). The CDR3 DNA is TGTGCCAGCAGGTCTACGGCAGGGGGCACAGATACGCAGTATTTT. Protein product: CASRSTAGGTDTQYF.

This chain's CDR3 is CASSLRVNTEAFF. The CDR3 DNA is TGCGCCAGCAGCTTAAGAGTGAACACTGAAGCTTTCTTT. V and J are TRBV5-1 and TRBJ1-1; no firm D call. The V gene lost 2 bases and the J gene lost 0 bases, with 5 bases spanning the gap. Germline CDR1 SGHRS, CDR2 YFSETQ. The CDR3 has 13 amino acids.

This rearrangement joins TRBV19 to TRBJ1-2; 7 bases are shared with TRBD1. This CDR3 has 16 amino acids. The germline V gene encodes CDR1 LNHDA and CDR2 SQIVND (reference sequence). V lost 5 bases to trimming and J lost 4 bases; unmatched junction nucleotides: 13. CDR3 in amino acids: CASSLIADRVGYGYTF. Written as DNA, the CDR3 is TGTGCCAGTAGTCTAATCGCCGACAGGGTCGGCTATGGCTACACCTTC.

The CDR3 nucleotides are TGTGCCAGCAGCCCTCTCGAGGGGGGGCTCCACGAGCAGTACTTC. Residues: CASSPLEGGLHEQYF. The V and J genes are TRBV11-2 and TRBJ2-7, with D perhaps TRBD2 (7 bases). The CDR3 runs to 15 residues. Trimming took off 5 bases at V and 5 bases at J, with 19 bases between the two ends. Looked up from germline, CDR1 is SGHAT and CDR2 is FQNNGV. The complete variable domain, with remaining parts taken from reference TRBV11-2 and TRBJ2-7, reads EAGVAQSPRYKIIEKRQSVAFWCNPISGHATLYWYQQILGQGPKLLIQFQNNGVVDDSQLPKDRFSAERLKGVDSTLKIQPAKLEDSAVYLCASSPLEGGLHEQYFGPGTRLTVT.

The chain combines TRBV29-1 with TRBJ1-1; tentative D call: TRBD1 (6 bases). V gave up 7 bases and J gave up 2 bases, with 20 bases separating them. The CDR3 is 15 amino acids. Per the germline V gene, CDR1 is SQVTM and CDR2 is ANQGSEA. The CDR3 sequence: CSAQSRGGFNTEAFF. In nucleotides, the CDR3 is TGCAGCGCTCAATCAAGGGGGGGTTTTAACACTGAAGCTTTCTTT.

A single count supports this clone. The chain employs TRBV7-2 and TRBJ1-4; D may be TRBD1 (5 bases). Germline-derived CDR1 and CDR2 are SGHTA and FQGNSA. The CDR3 totals 15 residues. Trimming pared 5 bases from V and 0 bases from J, leaving 10 bases between. The CDR3 spells CASSAQGATNEKLFF. The DNA of the CDR3 is TGTGCCAGCAGCGCCCAGGGTGCAACTAATGAAAAACTGTTTTTT.

V and J are TRBV27 and TRBJ2-1; 10 bases map to TRBD1. J lost 5 bases, V lost 5 bases, and 6 bases had no gene match. This CDR3 comprises 15 residues. Germline-derived CDR1 and CDR2 are MNHEY and SMNVEV (reference sequence). The CDR3 sequence: CASSPRQGADNEQFF. The CDR3 DNA reads TGTGCCAGCAGTCCCAGACAGGGGGCAGACAATGAGCAGTTCTTC.